This T cell receptor beta chain is from a study of CD8 T cells in ankylosing spondylitis. TCRdb reanalysed the 5' RACE reads using MiXCR and keeps one entry per CDR3 protein. The repertoire holds a few hundred thousand distinct CDR3 sequences, with 9.5% to 12% as singletons. The CDR3 has 13 amino acids. Losses at the gene ends were 9 bases for V and 5 bases for J; bases not matched to a gene: 6. The germline V gene encodes CDR1 LNHNV and CDR2 YYDKDF (reference sequence). This TCR came from a male donor with ankylosing spondylitis or in good health (not recorded which). The chain is built from TRBV15 and TRBJ2-2, with 7 nucleotides matching TRBD1. Sequencing was carried out using blood, either unsorted or a sorted T cell fraction (not recorded which). The CDR3 sequence is CATKTGYTGELFF. For the CDR3, the DNA is TGTGCCACAAAGACAGGGTATACCGGGGAGCTGTTTTTT.